A single sample gave rise to the 11 T cell receptor beta chains below, sequenced in a study of blood T cell repertoires in COVID-19. Only in-frame clones appear in the TCRdb table, and some are missing; sequencing was by immunoSEQ multiplex PCR. The table includes approximately 280,000 clones, roughly 91% detected once. Sequences were obtained from peripheral blood. These receptor sequences come from a man aged 35-49 years with acute or convalescent COVID-19.

This chain uses TRBV7-8 with TRBJ1-5, with 7 bases lining up with TRBD1. The germline gives CDR1 SGHVS, CDR2 FQNEAQ. This CDR3 region has 17 residues. After removal of 1 base from V and 1 base from J, the junction contained 7 bases not matched to a gene. The CDR3 DNA reads TGTGCCAGCAGCTTAGGATCGGGACAGACGAGCAATCAGCCCCAGCATTTT. It translates to CASSLGSGQTSNQPQHF.

The rearrangement links TRBV5-4 to TRBJ1-3; no firm D call. This CDR3 is built from 16 residues. Germline values: CDR1 SGHNT, CDR2 YYREEE (reference sequence). The V gene lost 7 bases and the J gene lost 4 bases, with 21 bases spanning the gap. The CDR3 reads CASEVEVRREGNTIYF. In DNA, the CDR3 is TGTGCCAGCGAAGTCGAGGTCCGGCGCGAGGGAAACACCATATATTTT.

The chain carries TRBV14 and TRBJ1-1, with D possibly TRBD1 on 5 matching bases. The germline CDR1 and CDR2 sequences are SGHDN and FVKESK. With 0 bases removed from V and 10 bases from J, the gap between germline ends came to 12 bases. CDR3 size: 13 residues. In DNA, the CDR3 is TGTGCCAGCAGCCAAGAGCCAGGGCTAGGAGCTTTCTTT. Translation: CASSQEPGLGAFF.

Only one count was recorded for this clone. This rearrangement joins TRBV2 to TRBJ1-6; 7 nucleotides align to TRBD1. V shed 6 bases and J 7 bases; nucleotides not matched to a gene: 6. Germline-derived CDR1 and CDR2 are SNHLY and FYNNEI. This CDR3 is 14 amino acids long. The CDR3 DNA is TGTGCCAGCAGCGTACAGGGGCAGAATTCACCCCTCCACTTT. It encodes CASSVQGQNSPLHF.

The chain carries TRBV5-6 and TRBJ1-3; 7 bases match TRBD1. With V trimmed by 2 bases and J by 4 bases, 9 bases remained unmatched. This CDR3 comprises 16 residues. Germline lookup yields CDR1 SGHDT and CDR2 YYEEEE. CDR3 amino acids: CASSLGTVNAGNTIYF. DNA of the CDR3: TGTGCCAGCAGCTTAGGGACAGTGAACGCGGGAAACACCATATATTTT.

The gene calls are TRBV10-2 and TRBJ2-7; a weak D match, TRBD1 (6 bases). The V gene's germline CDR1 is WSHSY and CDR2 SAAADI. This CDR3 has 13 amino acids. Trimming removed 0 bases from V and 6 bases from J, with 9 bases in between. The CDR3 here is CASSESRTAEQYF. The CDR3, as DNA: TGCGCCAGCAGTGAGTCGAGGACAGCCGAGCAGTACTTC.

The rearrangement links TRBV2 to TRBJ1-3; 9 nucleotides match TRBD1. V shed 6 bases and J 4 bases; nucleotides not matched to a gene: 7. The CDR3 runs to 15 residues. Germline V lookup: CDR1 SNHLY, CDR2 FYNNEI. This CDR3 reads CASSLNRGQGNTIYF. In DNA form, the CDR3 reads TGTGCCAGCAGCCTTAACAGGGGGCAAGGAAACACCATATATTTT.

The rearrangement links TRBV6-1 to TRBJ2-2; D ambiguous. Germline lookup yields CDR1 MNHNS and CDR2 SASEGT. Trimming took off 1 base at V and 4 bases at J, with 10 bases between the two ends. The CDR3 runs to 15 residues. CDR3: CASSEGGAFTGELFF. The CDR3 bases are TGTGCCAGCAGTGAAGGCGGAGCCTTCACCGGGGAGCTGTTTTTT.

The chain recombines TRBV30 with TRBJ1-2; D may be TRBD1 (6 bases). This CDR3 has 14 residues. Germline CDR1 GTSNPN, CDR2 SVGIG (reference sequence). CDR3 sequence reads: CAVTLNRGANGYTF. The CDR3 region has the DNA TGTGCTGTAACCTTAAATCGGGGGGCAAATGGCTACACCTTC.

A remark on this clone: This specimen includes other DNA sequences encoding the same CDR3. V is TRBV9 and J is TRBJ1-1; D perhaps matches TRBD1 (5 bases). Germline values: CDR1 SGDLS, CDR2 YYNGEE. The CDR3 is made up of 14 amino acids. The V gene lost 0 bases and the J gene lost 4 bases, with 10 bases spanning the gap. CDR3 residues: CASSVEGGATEAFF. CDR3 bases: TGTGCCAGCAGCGTAGAGGGAGGGGCCACTGAAGCTTTCTTT.

This chain joins TRBV5-4 and TRBJ1-2, with D tentatively TRBD1 (5 bases). The germline CDR1 and CDR2 sequences are SGHNT and YYREEE (reference sequence). CDR3 length: 17 amino acids. Trimming left V 0 bases short and J 7 bases short, with 22 bases between. Written as DNA, the CDR3 is TGTGCCAGCAGCTTGGATCCTGGGGGACGCTGGGAGGGTGGCTACACCTTC. Residues: CASSLDPGGRWEGGYTF.